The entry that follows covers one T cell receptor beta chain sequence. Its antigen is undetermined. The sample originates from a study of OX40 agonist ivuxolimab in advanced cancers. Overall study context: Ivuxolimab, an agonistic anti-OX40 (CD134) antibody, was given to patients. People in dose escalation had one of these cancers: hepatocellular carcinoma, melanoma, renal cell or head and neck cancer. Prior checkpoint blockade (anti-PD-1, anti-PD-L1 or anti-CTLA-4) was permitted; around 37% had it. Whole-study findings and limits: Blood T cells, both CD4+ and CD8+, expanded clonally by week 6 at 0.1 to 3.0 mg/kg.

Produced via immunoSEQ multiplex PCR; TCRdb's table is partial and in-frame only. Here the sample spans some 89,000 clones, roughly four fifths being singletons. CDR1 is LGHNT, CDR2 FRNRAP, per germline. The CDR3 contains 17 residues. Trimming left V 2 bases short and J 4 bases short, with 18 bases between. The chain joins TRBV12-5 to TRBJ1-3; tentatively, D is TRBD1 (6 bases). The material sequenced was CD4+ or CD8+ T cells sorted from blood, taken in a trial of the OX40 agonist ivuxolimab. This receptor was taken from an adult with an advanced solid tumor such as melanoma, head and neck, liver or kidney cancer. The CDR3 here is CASGLLTAGATGNTIYF. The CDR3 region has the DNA TGTGCTAGTGGTTTGCTGACTGCGGGGGCTACCGGAAACACCATATATTTT.